This is a list of T cell receptor beta chains from one sample in a study of resident and recirculating memory T cells in vitiligo. Produced via immunoSEQ multiplex PCR; TCRdb's table is partial and in-frame only. The sample gives 70,000 to 85,000 clones, more than 85% of which show up once; less than 5% is in the top ten. Specimen: blood. The receptors here all came from a male donor with vitiligo. Each CDR3 is given with its conserved first and last residue. The D gene is left open where the match is weak. Only some rows state a clone size, as once, few, many or a class for expanded clones.

v_call: TRBV7-6; d_call: TRBD1; j_call: TRBJ2-1; clone_size: .; cdr3_nt: TGTGCCAGCAGTCCGCCGGGGGGACAGGGTTACAATGAGCAGTTCTTC; cdr3_aa: CASSPPGGQGYNEQFF
v_call: TRBV18; d_call: .; j_call: TRBJ1-3; clone_size: .; cdr3_nt: TGTGCCAGCTCTGCCCTCGAATCCGGGGACACCATATATTTT; cdr3_aa: CASSALESGDTIYF
v_call: TRBV10-1; d_call: TRBD1; j_call: TRBJ1-1; clone_size: .; cdr3_nt: TGCGCCAGCAGTGAGGGAAGTCAGGGGGTTATGAACACTGAAGCTTTCTTT; cdr3_aa: CASSEGSQGVMNTEAFF
v_call: TRBV30; d_call: TRBD1; j_call: TRBJ1-1; clone_size: few; cdr3_nt: TGTGCCTGGAGGGGGACAGGGAAGGGGACTGAAGCTTTCTTT; cdr3_aa: CAWRGTGKGTEAFF
v_call: TRBV5-8; d_call: TRBD2; j_call: TRBJ2-1; clone_size: once; cdr3_nt: TGTGCCAGCAGCTTGACTAGCGGGGGGTTCGGTGAGCAGTTCTTC; cdr3_aa: CASSLTSGGFGEQFF
v_call: TRBV2; d_call: TRBD1; j_call: TRBJ1-6; clone_size: .; cdr3_nt: TGTGCCAGCAGTGAAGCGGTGACAGGGAGATCACCCCTCCACTTT; cdr3_aa: CASSEAVTGRSPLHF
v_call: TRBV7-3; d_call: .; j_call: TRBJ1-1; clone_size: few; cdr3_nt: TGTGCCAGCAGCGTACAGGGCGACGACACTGAAGCTTTCTTT; cdr3_aa: CASSVQGDDTEAFF
v_call: TRBV9; d_call: TRBD2; j_call: TRBJ2-3; clone_size: .; cdr3_nt: TGTGCCAGCAGTTCAGAGGGGCGGGGGGGCCTAGATACGCAGTATTTT; cdr3_aa: CASSSEGRGGLDTQYF
v_call: TRBV19; d_call: TRBD1; j_call: TRBJ1-1; clone_size: once; cdr3_nt: TGTGCCAGTAGTATAGGGGGACAGTGGAACACTGAAGCTTTCTTT; cdr3_aa: CASSIGGQWNTEAFF
v_call: TRBV4-3; d_call: .; j_call: TRBJ2-7; clone_size: .; cdr3_nt: TGCGCCAGCAGCCAAGATCAGTCCGGTTGGGGGGATATGCGGGGCGAGCAGTACTTC; cdr3_aa: CASSQDQSGWGDMRGEQYF
v_call: TRBV5-6; d_call: .; j_call: TRBJ2-5; clone_size: once; cdr3_nt: TGTGCCAGCAGCCGGAGACAGCTGTACCAAGAGACCCAGTACTTC; cdr3_aa: CASSRRQLYQETQYF
v_call: TRBV4-3; d_call: .; j_call: TRBJ2-5; clone_size: .; cdr3_nt: TGCGCCAGCAGCCAAGATTCTCACCGGGAGACCCAGTACTTC; cdr3_aa: CASSQDSHRETQYF
v_call: TRBV7-9; d_call: .; j_call: TRBJ2-7; clone_size: .; cdr3_nt: TGTGCCAGCAGCTTGGTCGGCTACGAGCAGTACTTC; cdr3_aa: CASSLVGYEQYF
v_call: TRBV18; d_call: .; j_call: TRBJ1-1; clone_size: few; cdr3_nt: TGTGCCAGCTCACCACAGGGGGACACTGAAGCTTTCTTT; cdr3_aa: CASSPQGDTEAFF
v_call: TRBV10-3; d_call: TRBD1; j_call: TRBJ2-5; clone_size: .; cdr3_nt: TGTGCCATCAGTGCAGCCGGGACAGAGGAGACCCAGTACTTC; cdr3_aa: CAISAAGTEETQYF
v_call: TRBV7-2; d_call: .; j_call: TRBJ2-7; clone_size: .; cdr3_nt: TGTGCCAGCAGCCGCGTACACAGGGAAAATTTGGCCTACGAGCAGTACTTC; cdr3_aa: CASSRVHRENLAYEQYF
v_call: TRBV14; d_call: .; j_call: TRBJ1-4; clone_size: .; cdr3_nt: TGTGCCAGCAGCCAAGATATAGGACAAGTTGAAAAACTGTTTTTT; cdr3_aa: CASSQDIGQVEKLFF
v_call: TRBV25-1; d_call: TRBD2; j_call: TRBJ2-1; clone_size: .; cdr3_nt: TGTGCCAGCAGTCTTATCAGCGGGGGAAAGCAGTTCTTC; cdr3_aa: CASSLISGGKQFF
v_call: TRBV6-5; d_call: TRBD2; j_call: TRBJ2-7; clone_size: .; cdr3_nt: TGTGCCAGCAGCATTACTAGCGGGGGTTCCCGGGAGCAGTACTTC; cdr3_aa: CASSITSGGSREQYF
v_call: TRBV5-8; d_call: TRBD1; j_call: TRBJ2-5; clone_size: .; cdr3_nt: TGTGCCAGCAGCTTAGGTTCAAGGGGGCAGGGGACCCAGTACTTC; cdr3_aa: CASSLGSRGQGTQYF
v_call: TRBV10-3; d_call: TRBD1; j_call: TRBJ1-5; clone_size: .; cdr3_nt: TGTGCCATCAGTGGGACAGGGGGCCCTAACAATCAGCCCCAGCATTTT; cdr3_aa: CAISGTGGPNNQPQHF
v_call: TRBV29-1; d_call: TRBD1; j_call: TRBJ2-7; clone_size: .; cdr3_nt: TGCAGCGTCCAAGCGGGACCGGGACAGGGGGCCTACGAGCAGTACTTC; cdr3_aa: CSVQAGPGQGAYEQYF
v_call: TRBV7-2; d_call: .; j_call: TRBJ1-1; clone_size: few; cdr3_nt: TGTGCCAGCGATGGCGGGCGGACGATCCCTGAAGCTTTCTTT; cdr3_aa: CASDGGRTIPEAFF
v_call: TRBV6-5; d_call: .; j_call: TRBJ2-1; clone_size: .; cdr3_nt: TGTGCCAGCAGTTACAAGGACTTGCCCTCCTACAATGAGCAGTTCTTC; cdr3_aa: CASSYKDLPSYNEQFF
v_call: TRBV11-3; d_call: TRBD1; j_call: TRBJ2-3; clone_size: .; cdr3_nt: TGTGCCAGCAGTTCTGGACAGGGGCAGGCAGATACGCAGTATTTT; cdr3_aa: CASSSGQGQADTQYF
v_call: TRBV2; d_call: TRBD1; j_call: TRBJ1-3; clone_size: .; cdr3_nt: TGTGCCAGCACCGGGACAGGTCCCAGGGGCACCATATATTTT; cdr3_aa: CASTGTGPRGTIYF
v_call: TRBV18; d_call: .; j_call: TRBJ2-1; clone_size: .; cdr3_nt: TGTGCCAGCTCACCTAGTGGCGCAGGGAATGCCAATGAGCAGTTCTTC; cdr3_aa: CASSPSGAGNANEQFF
v_call: TRBV9; d_call: .; j_call: TRBJ1-5; clone_size: .; cdr3_nt: TGTGCCAGCAGCGTAGCCGGGAATCAGCCCCAGCATTTT; cdr3_aa: CASSVAGNQPQHF
v_call: TRBV6-1; d_call: .; j_call: TRBJ2-2; clone_size: .; cdr3_nt: TGTGCCAGCAGTAGACAGTTAGACACCGGGGAGCTGTTTTTT; cdr3_aa: CASSRQLDTGELFF
v_call: TRBV12-1; d_call: .; j_call: TRBJ1-2; clone_size: .; cdr3_nt: TGTGCCAGCAGCGATATCAGGACTTCATATGGCTACACCTTC; cdr3_aa: CASSDIRTSYGYTF
v_call: TRBV11-2; d_call: TRBD2; j_call: TRBJ2-1; clone_size: .; cdr3_nt: TGTGCCAGCAGCTTACTAGCGGGGGTTTACAATGAGCAGTTCTTC; cdr3_aa: CASSLLAGVYNEQFF
v_call: TRBV7-2; d_call: .; j_call: TRBJ2-3; clone_size: once; cdr3_nt: TGTGCCAGCAGCACGGGACCCGCGGGGACGCAGTATTTT; cdr3_aa: CASSTGPAGTQYF
v_call: TRBV11-3; d_call: .; j_call: TRBJ2-2; clone_size: .; cdr3_nt: TGTGCCAGCAGCTTCCGGGACACCGGGGAGCTGTTTTTT; cdr3_aa: CASSFRDTGELFF
v_call: TRBV7-9; d_call: .; j_call: TRBJ2-5; clone_size: .; cdr3_nt: TGTGCCAGCAGCTTAGGCCAGTGGGCGACAGAGACCCAGTACTTC; cdr3_aa: CASSLGQWATETQYF
v_call: TRBV28; d_call: .; j_call: TRBJ1-2; clone_size: .; cdr3_nt: TGTGCCAGCAGTTTATTCCAGGCCCGAGGCTACACCTTC; cdr3_aa: CASSLFQARGYTF
v_call: TRBV5-4; d_call: .; j_call: TRBJ2-2; clone_size: .; cdr3_nt: TGTGCCAGCAGCTTTGATAGCGACACCGGGGAGCTGTTTTTT; cdr3_aa: CASSFDSDTGELFF
v_call: TRBV6-1; d_call: .; j_call: TRBJ2-1; clone_size: .; cdr3_nt: TGTGCCAGCAGTGAACTCCCCAGGGGCAATGAGCAGTTCTTC; cdr3_aa: CASSELPRGNEQFF
v_call: TRBV2; d_call: .; j_call: TRBJ2-7; clone_size: .; cdr3_nt: TGTGCCAGCAGTGTTGGGCAGGGGCCCTACGAGCAGTACTTC; cdr3_aa: CASSVGQGPYEQYF
v_call: TRBV5-4; d_call: .; j_call: TRBJ2-7; clone_size: .; cdr3_nt: TGTGCCAGCAGTCCAGGTCGGCAGGGCCGCTCCTACGAGCAGTACTTC; cdr3_aa: CASSPGRQGRSYEQYF
v_call: TRBV27; d_call: TRBD2; j_call: TRBJ2-2; clone_size: .; cdr3_nt: TGTGCCAGTAAGCGGGGGGATAACACCGGGGAGCTGTTTTTT; cdr3_aa: CASKRGDNTGELFF
v_call: TRBV13; d_call: TRBD1; j_call: TRBJ1-3; clone_size: .; cdr3_nt: TGTGCCAGCACGGACAGGGTTGGAAACACCATATATTTT; cdr3_aa: CASTDRVGNTIYF
v_call: TRBV5-5; d_call: TRBD1; j_call: TRBJ1-3; clone_size: .; cdr3_nt: TGTGCCAGCAGCCCGGGACAGGGCTCTGGAAACACCATATATTTT; cdr3_aa: CASSPGQGSGNTIYF